This TCR beta chain was obtained from a study of blood T cell repertoires in COVID-19. Background on the study: Nucleic acid was either cDNA or gDNA, and it came from T cells, B-cell-depleted T cells, or PBMCs.

The V and J ends lost 4 bases and 4 bases respectively, with 17 bases between them. CDR1 MRHNA and CDR2 SNTAGT come from the germline V gene. This CDR3 region has 15 residues. Recruitment covered roughly 22 US areas and drew participants whose ages spanned roughly 18 to 90 years. Original processing notes: Reference gene primer amplification in the assay estimated nucleated cell counts. Some clones are missing from TCRdb's copy, which holds only in-frame ones; the method was immunoSEQ multiplex PCR. The DNA gave D and trimming, while V, J and clone size come from that table. Of 40,000 to 55,000 clones listed, more than 75% are singletons.

The sample was PBMCs or T cells enriched from blood (not recorded which). The sequence was obtained from a woman between 45 and 65 years old with acute COVID-19. The rearrangement uses TRBV6-4 and TRBJ2-7; D is perhaps TRBD2 (7 bases). The CDR3 here is CASSVFGRGRYEQYF. The CDR3, as DNA: TGTGCCAGCAGTGTCTTCGGGCGGGGGCGTTACGAGCAGTACTTC.